This entry describes one T cell receptor beta chain. J lost 5 bases, V lost 0 bases, and 1 base had no gene match. The CDR3 contains 13 residues. Germline loops: CDR1 SGHVS, CDR2 FQNEAQ. TCRdb keeps only in-frame clones here, not all; method: immunoSEQ multiplex PCR. The table lists a few hundred thousand clones, about 87% of them singletons. The data belong to a study of blood T cell repertoires in COVID-19. Looking at the study overall: Some COVID-19 samples were acute and others convalescent; all came from the United States, Italy and Spain.

The sequence came from a woman in her 50s who had recovered from COVID-19. The specimen sequenced was PBMCs or T cells enriched from blood (not recorded which). V is TRBV7-8 and J is TRBJ2-7, with 7 bases that match TRBD2. The CDR3 region is CASSLARGNEQYF. CDR3 DNA sequence: TGTGCCAGCAGCTTAGCGCGGGGGAACGAGCAGTACTTC. The full variable domain, completed using reference TRBV7-8 and TRBJ2-7, is GAGVSQSPRYKVAKRGQDVALRCDPISGHVSLFWYQQALGQGPEFLTYFQNEAQLDKSGLPSDRFFAERPEGSVSTLKIQRTQQEDSAVYLCASSLARGNEQYFGPGTRLTVT.